These 26 T cell receptor beta chains came from one sample sequenced in a study of cytomegalovirus exposure and HLA in healthy donors. A multiplex PCR was run with 60 Vbeta primers and 13 Jbeta primers. Clones were read by immunoSEQ multiplex PCR, and TCRdb kept only the in-frame ones, dropping some. The sample contains under 150,000 clones, approximately 80% of which appear only once. Sequenced material: PBMCs. These receptors were collected from a woman younger than 30 in good health and CMV-seronegative.

The chain recombines TRBV7-2 with TRBJ1-5, with a tentative D call TRBD1 (6 bases). The CDR3 consists of 14 residues. The V gene's germline CDR1 is SGHTA and CDR2 FQGNSA. Trimming cost V 1 base and J 3 bases, with 7 bases left between them. The CDR3 DNA reads TGTGCCAGCAGCTTAGGACAGGTCAATCAGCCCCAGCATTTT. This translates into CASSLGQVNQPQHF.

CDR3 loop: CASSSVDRNTEAFF. The CDR3 DNA is TGCGCCAGCAGCAGTGTCGACAGGAACACTGAAGCTTTCTTT. The gene calls are TRBV5-1 and TRBJ1-1; TRBD1 is a possible D gene (5 bases). The V end lost 4 bases, the J end lost 1 base, and 11 bases lay between the germline ends. The length of the CDR3 is 14 residues. From germline, CDR1 is SGHRS and CDR2 YFSETQ.

V gene TRBV7-2 combines with J gene TRBJ2-3, with a tentative D call TRBD2 (5 bases). Trimming removed 2 bases at V and 9 bases at J, with 15 bases between. Germline V gene sequence: CDR1 SGHTA, CDR2 FQGNSA. This CDR3 is 14 amino acids long. CDR3 in DNA: TGTGCCAGCAGCTTAACTGTAAGCGGTGAAACGCAGTATTTT. Translated, it gives CASSLTVSGETQYF.

The V gene is TRBV5-8, the J gene TRBJ2-7; TRBD1 matches 7 bases. Trimming removed 9 bases from V and 4 bases from J; junction bases left unmatched: 13. CDR1 SGHTS and CDR2 YDEGEE come from the germline V gene. CDR3 length: 14 amino acids. The CDR3 sequence: CATTWTGRIYEQYV. The CDR3, as DNA: TGTGCCACCACTTGGACAGGTCGGATATACGAGCAGTACGTC.

The gene calls are TRBV27 and TRBJ1-2; 8 bases are a match to TRBD1. The CDR3 runs 14 residues. Germline loops: CDR1 MNHEY, CDR2 SMNVEV (reference sequence). V lost 2 bases to trimming and J lost 7 bases; unmatched junction nucleotides: 6. CDR3 loop: CASSLRAGGGGYTF. DNA of the CDR3: TGTGCCAGCAGTTTAAGGGCAGGGGGCGGTGGCTACACCTTC.

The chain joins TRBV6-4 to TRBJ2-1, with 10 positions matching TRBD2. The CDR3 runs 15 residues. CDR1 and CDR2 (germline): MRHNA, SNTAGT. V shed 5 bases, J shed 7 bases, and the junction held 8 bases outside the gene matches. The CDR3 DNA reads TGTGCCAGCAGTCCCCTAGCGGGAGTAAAGAATGAGCAGTTCTTC. Its protein is CASSPLAGVKNEQFF.

The chain uses TRBV28 and TRBJ1-4; the D is unclear. Between the trimmed V and J ends, which lost 6 bases and 3 bases, there was a span of 14 bases. The CDR3 is 15 amino acids. In germline, CDR1 is MDHEN, CDR2 SYDVKM. This chain's CDR3 is CASSGGDRSNEKLFF. The CDR3 DNA reads TGTGCCAGCAGCGGAGGTGACCGGTCTAATGAAAAACTGTTTTTT.

V gene TRBV5-8 combines with J gene TRBJ1-2; 9 bases match TRBD1. CDR3 length: 13 amino acids. Germline V gene data show CDR1 as SGHTS and CDR2 as YDEGEE. V shed 0 bases and J 7 bases; nucleotides not matched to a gene: 1. CDR3 sequence reads: CASSLDRGPGYTF. The CDR3 nucleotides are TGTGCCAGCAGCTTGGACAGGGGGCCTGGCTACACCTTC.

The V and J genes are TRBV7-9 and TRBJ2-7; tentatively, D is TRBD2 (7 bases). V lost 4 bases and J lost 6, with 19 bases in between. Per the germline V gene, CDR1 is SEHNR and CDR2 is FQNEAQ (reference sequence). The CDR3 is 15 amino acids. The CDR3 bases are TGTGCCAGCAGCTCCGAGGGGGGGCCTGGATTCGAGCAGTACGTC. This translates into CASSSEGGPGFEQYV.

This chain links TRBV13 with TRBJ2-1, with a weak D call TRBD1 (6 bases). CDR3 size: 14 residues. Trimming shortened V by 1 base and J by 4 bases, and 8 bases separated the two germline ends. CDR1 is PRHDT, CDR2 FYEKMQ, per germline (reference sequence). DNA for the CDR3: TGTGCCAGCAGCTTAGAGGGGGTTTACAATGAGCAGTTCTTC. Translation: CASSLEGVYNEQFF. Complete variable domain (other parts from reference TRBV13 and TRBJ2-1): AAGVIQSPRHLIKEKRETATLKCYPIPRHDTVYWYQQGPGQDPQFLISFYEKMQSDKGSIPDRFSAQQFSDYHSELNMSSLELGDSALYFCASSLEGVYNEQFFGPGTRLTVL.

This chain uses TRBV9 with TRBJ2-3; D uncertain. The CDR3 is 13 amino acids. Germline values: CDR1 SGDLS, CDR2 YYNGEE. Trimming removed 4 bases from V and 4 bases from J, with 10 bases in between. The CDR3 region is CASSPESADTQYF. The CDR3 DNA is TGTGCCAGCAGCCCGGAGTCTGCAGATACGCAGTATTTT.

The V and J genes are TRBV7-9 and TRBJ1-2; D is unresolved. The germline V gene encodes CDR1 SEHNR and CDR2 FQNEAQ (reference sequence). The CDR3 totals 14 residues. Trimming took off 1 base at V and 3 bases at J, with 9 bases between the two ends. The CDR3 spells CASSLVNSHYGYTF. CDR3 DNA: TGTGCCAGCAGCTTAGTAAACAGCCACTATGGCTACACCTTC.

The sample holds a few counts of this clone. The V gene is TRBV14, the J gene TRBJ1-1; no reliable D call. The CDR3 length is 12 residues. Per germline, CDR1 SGHDN and CDR2 FVKESK. Trimming removed 4 bases from V and 5 bases from J, with 8 bases in between. CDR3 nucleotides: TGTGCCAGCAGCCTACCGGGGACTGAAGCTTTCTTT. Translated, it gives CASSLPGTEAFF.

The CDR3 reads CSVETGQGMQPQHF. DNA of the CDR3: TGCAGCGTTGAAACTGGACAGGGGATGCAGCCCCAGCATTTT. The chain employs TRBV29-1 and TRBJ1-5; 9 bases are shared with TRBD1. Germline V gene data show CDR1 as SQVTM and CDR2 as ANQGSEA. This CDR3 comprises 14 residues. Unmatched junction bases numbered 6, after V lost 2 bases and J lost 7 bases.

The genes are TRBV5-1 and TRBJ2-7; 7 nucleotides line up with TRBD2. The CDR3 loop spans 15 amino acids. Trimming cost V 1 base and J 3 bases; bases outside gene matches: 7. CDR1 and CDR2 from the germline V gene are SGHRS and YFSETQ. CDR3 sequence reads: CASSLTASGNYEQYF. In DNA form, the CDR3 reads TGCGCCAGCAGCTTGACAGCTAGCGGTAACTACGAGCAGTACTTC.

This clone was recorded a few times. The CDR3 DNA reads TGTGCCAGCAGCTACGAAGGAGGGTCTGAAGCTTTCTTT. It encodes CASSYEGGSEAFF. V and J are TRBV6-5 and TRBJ1-1; no definite D call. Germline V gives CDR1 MNHEY, CDR2 SVGAGI. The CDR3 covers 13 residues. Trimming stripped 6 bases from V and 6 bases from J, with 14 bases between.

The rearrangement links TRBV27 to TRBJ2-1; the D gene is possibly TRBD2 (5 bases). Germline loops: CDR1 MNHEY, CDR2 SMNVEV (reference sequence). The length of the CDR3 is 15 residues. V gave up 5 bases and J gave up 5 bases, with 16 bases separating them. CDR3: CASSPRTPEDNEQFF. The CDR3 coding sequence is TGTGCCAGCAGTCCGAGGACTCCAGAGGACAATGAGCAGTTCTTC.

This chain connects TRBV18 to TRBJ2-7; maybe TRBD1 (6 bases). CDR1 is KGHSH and CDR2 is LQKENI in the germline V gene. V was shortened by 6 bases and J by 4 bases, with 10 bases between the two germline ends. The CDR3 covers 12 residues. The DNA for the CDR3 is TGTGCCAGCTCCCCGGACAGATACGAGCAGTACTTC. Its translation is CASSPDRYEQYF.

The chain uses TRBV5-3 and TRBJ2-3; no clear D gene. TRBV5-3 is reported as an ORF; its role is uncertain. The V end lost 0 bases, the J end lost 1 base, and 12 bases lay between the germline ends. The CDR3 contains 16 residues. CDR3 nucleotide sequence: TGTGCCAGAAGCTTGGAGATAGCAAACCGCACAGATACGCAGTATTTT. Its protein product is CARSLEIANRTDTQYF.

This chain's CDR3 is CASSEEGSTTDTQYF. DNA for the CDR3: TGCGCCAGCAGTGAGGAGGGAAGTACCACAGATACGCAGTATTTT. The rearrangement joins TRBV10-2 to TRBJ2-3; D is perhaps TRBD2 (5 bases). The germline V gene has CDR1 WSHSY and CDR2 SAAADI. With 2 bases removed from V and 2 bases from J, the gap between germline ends came to 11 bases. This CDR3 comprises 15 residues.

CDR3 sequence reads: CASSGEVVPYGGYTF. Here the CDR3 DNA reads TGTGCCAGTAGTGGAGAGGTGGTGCCATATGGAGGCTACACCTTC. The chain carries TRBV19 and TRBJ1-2; D is unclear. The CDR3 runs 15 residues. Trimming cost V 5 bases and J 8 bases, with 21 bases left between them. The V gene's germline CDR1 is LNHDA and CDR2 SQIVND (reference sequence).

With regard to this clone: Other DNA sequences from this sample encode an identical CDR3 as well. The chain joins TRBV11-2 to TRBJ1-6; TRBD1 is a possible D gene (5 bases). The CDR3 totals 14 residues. V shed 2 bases and J shed 7 bases, with 9 bases lying between them. Germline assignment: CDR1 SGHAT and CDR2 FQNNGV. This CDR3 is CASSLRQGNSPLHF. As DNA, the CDR3 is TGTGCCAGCAGCTTAAGGCAGGGAAATTCACCCCTCCACTTT.

The chain couples TRBV25-1 to TRBJ1-2; 7 bases map to TRBD1. Germline V CDR1 and CDR2: MGHDK, SYGVNS. CDR3 length: 13 residues. V was clipped by 2 bases and J by 3 bases; unmatched bases: 0. The CDR3, as DNA: TGTGCCAGCAGTGAACAGGGGGACTATGGCTACACCTTC. This encodes CASSEQGDYGYTF.

The J gene is TRBJ1-2, the V gene TRBV5-6; 9 bases are a match to TRBD1. Germline loops: CDR1 SGHDT, CDR2 YYEEEE. J gave up 5 bases and V 2 bases, and 4 bases lay outside the gene matches. The CDR3 is 14 residues long. CDR3 DNA: TGTGCCAGCAGCTTACAGGGGGCATGGTATGGCTACACCTTC. Protein: CASSLQGAWYGYTF. The complete variable domain, with remaining parts taken from reference TRBV5-6 and TRBJ1-2, reads DAGVTQSPTHLIKTRGQQVTLRCSPKSGHDTVSWYQQALGQGPQFIFQYYEEEERQRGNFPDRFSGHQFPNYSSELNVNALLLGDSALYLCASSLQGAWYGYTFGSGTRLTVV.

V usage is TRBV19 and J usage is TRBJ2-5; 7 bases are a match to TRBD1. V was pared by 10 bases and J by 3 bases, with 5 bases of the junction left unmatched. Germline loops: CDR1 LNHDA, CDR2 SQIVND (reference sequence). CDR3 length: 12 residues. CDR3 protein: CATGTEEETQYF. Here the CDR3 DNA reads TGTGCCACCGGGACAGAAGAAGAGACCCAGTACTTC.

The chain couples TRBV19 to TRBJ1-2; D is perhaps TRBD1 (5 bases). This CDR3 spans 13 amino acids. CDR1 is LNHDA, CDR2 SQIVND, per germline (reference sequence). V lost 3 bases and J lost 7, with 12 bases in between. The CDR3: CASSIAGLLGYTF. CDR3 bases: TGTGCCAGTAGTATTGCAGGGTTACTTGGCTACACCTTC.